This T cell receptor (beta chain) was recorded in a study of blood T cell repertoires in COVID-19. Background on the study: Samples of COVID-19 (acute and convalescent) were obtained from the United States, Italy and Spain.

V dropped 0 bases and J dropped 4; count of bases not matched to a gene: 6. The CDR3 covers 16 residues. Germline V gives CDR1 SGHKS, CDR2 YYEKEE (reference sequence). Per the study methods: Amplification with reference gene primers provided the estimates of nucleated cell counts. Data came from immunoSEQ multiplex PCR; TCRdb stores just in-frame clones and leaves some out. D and trimming come from the DNA, and the V and J calls and clone size come from that table. The sample consists of 90,000 or so clones, about nine tenths of them appearing once. Those enrolled in Seattle joined during active infection and were followed longitudinally afterward.

The clonotype was recovered from a man aged 55 to 70 with COVID-19, enrolled during active disease. The chain couples TRBV5-5 to TRBJ1-2; 10 bases line up with TRBD1. The sequencing input was peripheral blood. The CDR3 region has the DNA TGTGCCAGCAGCTTGGTGCCGGGACAGGGGACCTATGGCTACACCTTC. It translates to CASSLVPGQGTYGYTF. Together with reference TRBV5-5 and TRBJ1-2, the CDR3 gives the full variable domain: DAGVTQSPTHLIKTRGQQVTLRCSPISGHKSVSWYQQVLGQGPQFIFQYYEKEERGRGNFPDRFSARQFPNYSSELNVNALLLGDSALYLCASSLVPGQGTYGYTFGSGTRLTVV.